This T cell receptor beta chain emerged from a study of cytomegalovirus exposure and HLA in healthy donors. Study observations and caveats: An observed cluster of highly shared sequence variants was recorded as a likely sequencing artifact.

Worth noting for this clone: Antigen specificity is unknown.

Germline CDR1 LNHDA, CDR2 SQIVND (reference sequence). The CDR3 covers 14 residues. V was clipped by 9 bases and J by 4 bases, with 15 bases between them. Researchers ran the PCR with 60 Vbeta and 13 Jbeta primers. TCRdb keeps only in-frame clones here, not all; method: immunoSEQ multiplex PCR. The sample shows around 71,000 clones, roughly 64% of them seen only once. The gene calls are TRBV19 and TRBJ2-2; D might be TRBD2 (6 bases). The TCR sequence derives from a young man in good health and CMV-seropositive. The sample consisted of PBMCs. The CDR3 sequence is CASTRGFGTGELFF. The CDR3 nucleotides are TGTGCCAGCACGCGGGGATTTGGCACCGGGGAGCTGTTTTTT.